The rows below give T cell receptor beta chains drawn from one sample of a study of blood T cell repertoires in COVID-19. Repertoires were generated with immunoSEQ multiplex PCR, while TCRdb's copy carries only in-frame clones and drops some. The sample includes roughly 100,000 clones, around 84% of them seen just once. Sequenced input: peripheral blood. Receptors originate from a man in his sixties with acute or convalescent COVID-19. CDR3s include the opening cysteine and the closing phenylalanine or tryptophan. Fields, in order: D gene, V gene, clone size, J gene, CDR3 DNA, CDR3 protein. The D gene is left open where the match is weak. The listing skips clone size in some rows; elsewhere it reads once, few, many or a size class.

>NA|TRBV12-3/TRBV12-4|NA|TRBJ1-5
TGTGCCAGCAGTGCGGACATAGGTCAGCCCCAGCATTTT
CASSADIGQPQHF
>NA|TRBV18|NA|TRBJ1-2
TGTGCCAGCTCACCCTCCGGGGTGCATGGCTACACCTTC
CASSPSGVHGYTF
>TRBD1|TRBV5-1|NA|TRBJ1-5
TGCGCCAGCAGCGCGACAGGGTCAACAGACCAGCCCCAGCATTTT
CASSATGSTDQPQHF
>NA|TRBV30|NA|TRBJ1-4
TGTGCCTGGAGTCCATCCATTCTCTCGGTTGCAACTAATGAAAAACTGTTTTTT
CAWSPSILSVATNEKLFF
>TRBD2|TRBV11-3|NA|TRBJ2-3
TGTGCCAGCAGCTTACCCCGGGGCGGGAGAAGCACAGATACGCAGTATTTT
CASSLPRGGRSTDTQYF
>TRBD2|TRBV18|NA|TRBJ2-3
TGTGCCAGCTCACCCCCAAGGGGGAGCGGGAGTTCAGATACGCAGTATTTT
CASSPPRGSGSSDTQYF
>TRBD1|TRBV28|NA|TRBJ1-2
TGTGCCAGCAGAACGACAGGGTCGCGCGGCTACACCTTC
CASRTTGSRGYTF
>TRBD2|TRBV5-5|NA|TRBJ2-2
TGTGCCAGCAGCTTGGGGCTAGCGGGAGCGGGCGGGGAGCTGTTTTTT
CASSLGLAGAGGELFF
>NA|TRBV5-4|NA|TRBJ2-7
TGTGCCAGCAGCCCCTCGGGATGGGACTACGAGCAGTACTTC
CASSPSGWDYEQYF
>TRBD2|TRBV5-1|NA|TRBJ2-1
TGCGCCAGCAGCTCCGGACTAGCGGGAGGCAATGAGCAGTTCTTC
CASSSGLAGGNEQFF
>NA|TRBV7-9|NA|TRBJ1-1
TGTGCCAGCAGCTTCCCGGACAGGAACACTGAAGCTTTCTTT
CASSFPDRNTEAFF
>NA|TRBV29-1|NA|TRBJ1-2
TGCAGCGGCCAGACAAACTATGGCTACACCTTC
CSGQTNYGYTF
>TRBD2|TRBV4-3|few|TRBJ2-5
TGCGCCAGCAGCCAAGGATCGGGAGGGCATGAGACCCAGTACTTC
CASSQGSGGHETQYF
>TRBD1|TRBV7-2|NA|TRBJ1-4
TGTGCCAGCAGCTTAGCAGGACAGGGGGCTGAAAAACTGTTTTTT
CASSLAGQGAEKLFF
>TRBD1|TRBV19|NA|TRBJ1-2
TGTGCTCTGCTGGGACAGGGTGGTGGCTACACCTTC
CALLGQGGGYTF
>NA|TRBV6-5|once|TRBJ2-7
TGTGCCAGCAGTTACTCAGTACCCCCCGGCGAGCAGTACTTC
CASSYSVPPGEQYF
>TRBD1|TRBV4-2|NA|TRBJ2-1
TGTGCCAGCAGCCCCAGGGGGCCGGGGTCCTACAATGAGCAGTTCTTC
CASSPRGPGSYNEQFF
>NA|TRBV29-1|once|TRBJ1-2
TGCAGCGTTGAAAACCAGGTTTCCTATGGCTACACCTTC
CSVENQVSYGYTF
>NA|TRBV3-1/TRBV3-2|once|TRBJ1-5
TGTGCCAGCAGCCAAGACAGGGTCAATCAGCCCCAGCATTTT
CASSQDRVNQPQHF
>TRBD1|TRBV19|NA|TRBJ1-4
TGTGCCAGTAGTTCTACTCCGGGACAGGGAATTGAAAAACTGTTTTTT
CASSSTPGQGIEKLFF